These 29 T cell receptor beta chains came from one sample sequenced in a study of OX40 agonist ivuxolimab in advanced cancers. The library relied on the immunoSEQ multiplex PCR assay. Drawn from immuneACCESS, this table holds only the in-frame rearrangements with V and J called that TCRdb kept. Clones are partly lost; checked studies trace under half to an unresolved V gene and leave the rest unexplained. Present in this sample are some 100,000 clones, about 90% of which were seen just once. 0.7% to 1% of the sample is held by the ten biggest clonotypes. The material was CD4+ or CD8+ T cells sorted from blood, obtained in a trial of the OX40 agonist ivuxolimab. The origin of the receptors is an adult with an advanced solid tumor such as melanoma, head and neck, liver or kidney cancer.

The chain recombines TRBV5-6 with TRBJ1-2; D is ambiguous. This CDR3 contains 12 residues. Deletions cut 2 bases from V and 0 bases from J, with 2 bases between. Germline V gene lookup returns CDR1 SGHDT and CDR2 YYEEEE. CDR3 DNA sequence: TGTGCCAGCAGCTTATCTAACTATGGCTACACCTTC. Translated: CASSLSNYGYTF.

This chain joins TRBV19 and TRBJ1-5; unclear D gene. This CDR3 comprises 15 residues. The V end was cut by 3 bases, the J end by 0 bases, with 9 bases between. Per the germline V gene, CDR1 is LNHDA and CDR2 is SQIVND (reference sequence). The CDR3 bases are TGTGCCAGTAGTATTATAGCGGGTAGCAATCAGCCCCAGCATTTT. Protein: CASSIIAGSNQPQHF.

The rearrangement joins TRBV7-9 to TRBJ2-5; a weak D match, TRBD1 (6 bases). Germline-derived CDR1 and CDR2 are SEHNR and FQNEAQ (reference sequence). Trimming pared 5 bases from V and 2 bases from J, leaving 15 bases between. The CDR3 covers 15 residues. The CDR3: CASSPSGAKQETQYF. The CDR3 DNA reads TGTGCCAGCAGCCCCTCAGGGGCGAAGCAAGAGACCCAGTACTTC.

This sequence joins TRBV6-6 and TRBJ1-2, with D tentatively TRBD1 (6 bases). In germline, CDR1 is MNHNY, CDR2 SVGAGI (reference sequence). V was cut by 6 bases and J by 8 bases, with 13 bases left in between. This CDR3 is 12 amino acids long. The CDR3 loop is CASRKAGEGYTF. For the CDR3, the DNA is TGTGCCAGCAGGAAGGCAGGGGAAGGCTACACCTTC.

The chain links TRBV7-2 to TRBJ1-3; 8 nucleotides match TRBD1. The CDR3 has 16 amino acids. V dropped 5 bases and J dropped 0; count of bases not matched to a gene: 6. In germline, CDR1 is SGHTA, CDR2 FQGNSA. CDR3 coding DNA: TGTGCCAGCAGCCCAAGACAGGGGCACTCTGGAAACACCATATATTTT. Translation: CASSPRQGHSGNTIYF.

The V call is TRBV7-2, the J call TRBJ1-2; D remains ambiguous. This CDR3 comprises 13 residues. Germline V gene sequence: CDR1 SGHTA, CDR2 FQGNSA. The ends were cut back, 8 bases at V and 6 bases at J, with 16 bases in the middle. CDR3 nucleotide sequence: TGTGCCAGCGGGCTTAGGGCTTCAGATGGCTACACCTTC. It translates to CASGLRASDGYTF. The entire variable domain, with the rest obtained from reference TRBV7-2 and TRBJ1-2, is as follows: GAGVSQSPSNKVTEKGKDVELRCDPISGHTALYWYRQSLGQGLEFLIYFQGNSAPDKSGLPSDRFSAERTGGSVSTLTIQRTQQEDSAVYLCASGLRASDGYTFGSGTRLTVV.

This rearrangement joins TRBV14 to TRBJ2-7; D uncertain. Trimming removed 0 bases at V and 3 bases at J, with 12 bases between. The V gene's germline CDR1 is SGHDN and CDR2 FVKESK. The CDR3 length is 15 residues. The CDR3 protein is CASSQDGARRYEQYF. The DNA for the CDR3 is TGTGCCAGCAGCCAAGACGGAGCCCGACGCTACGAGCAGTACTTC.

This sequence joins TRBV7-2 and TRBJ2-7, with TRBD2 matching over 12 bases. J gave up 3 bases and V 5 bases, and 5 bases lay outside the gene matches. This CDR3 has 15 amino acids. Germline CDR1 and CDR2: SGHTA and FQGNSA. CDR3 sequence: CASSVTSGGIYEQYF. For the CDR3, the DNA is TGTGCCAGCAGCGTTACTAGCGGGGGGATCTACGAGCAGTACTTC.

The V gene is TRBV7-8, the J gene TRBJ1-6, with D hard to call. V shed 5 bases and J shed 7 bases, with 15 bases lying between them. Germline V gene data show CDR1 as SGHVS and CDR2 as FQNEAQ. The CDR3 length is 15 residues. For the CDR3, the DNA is TGTGCCAGCAGCAGGGCGGCAGAATCCAATTCACCCCTCCACTTT. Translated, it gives CASSRAAESNSPLHF. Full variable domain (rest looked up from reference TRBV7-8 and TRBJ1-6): GAGVSQSPRYKVAKRGQDVALRCDPISGHVSLFWYQQALGQGPEFLTYFQNEAQLDKSGLPSDRFFAERPEGSVSTLKIQRTQQEDSAVYLCASSRAAESNSPLHFGNGTRLTVT.

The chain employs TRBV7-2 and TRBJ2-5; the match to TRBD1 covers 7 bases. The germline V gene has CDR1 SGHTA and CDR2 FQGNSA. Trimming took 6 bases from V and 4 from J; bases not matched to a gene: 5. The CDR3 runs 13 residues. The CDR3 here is CASRQTGVETQYF. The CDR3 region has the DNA TGTGCCAGCAGACAAACAGGGGTAGAGACCCAGTACTTC. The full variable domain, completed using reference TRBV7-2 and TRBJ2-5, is GAGVSQSPSNKVTEKGKDVELRCDPISGHTALYWYRQSLGQGLEFLIYFQGNSAPDKSGLPSDRFSAERTGGSVSTLTIQRTQQEDSAVYLCASRQTGVETQYFGPGTRLLVL.

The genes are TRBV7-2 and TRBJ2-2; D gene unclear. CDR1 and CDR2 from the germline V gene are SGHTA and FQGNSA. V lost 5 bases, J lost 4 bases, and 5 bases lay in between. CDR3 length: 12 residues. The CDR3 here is CASSPLTGELFF. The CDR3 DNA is TGTGCCAGCAGCCCTCTCACCGGGGAGCTGTTTTTT.

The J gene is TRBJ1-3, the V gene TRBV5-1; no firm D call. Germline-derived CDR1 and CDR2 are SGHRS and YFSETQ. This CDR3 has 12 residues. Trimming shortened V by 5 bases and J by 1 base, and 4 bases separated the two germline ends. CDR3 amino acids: CASRESGNTIYF. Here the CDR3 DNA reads TGCGCCAGCAGAGAGTCTGGAAACACCATATATTTT.

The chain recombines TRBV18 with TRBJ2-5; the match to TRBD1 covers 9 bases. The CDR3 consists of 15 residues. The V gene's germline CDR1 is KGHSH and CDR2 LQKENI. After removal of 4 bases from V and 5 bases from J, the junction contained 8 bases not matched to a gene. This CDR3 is CASSLRGTGKETQYF. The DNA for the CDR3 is TGTGCCAGCTCACTAAGGGGGACAGGGAAGGAGACCCAGTACTTC.

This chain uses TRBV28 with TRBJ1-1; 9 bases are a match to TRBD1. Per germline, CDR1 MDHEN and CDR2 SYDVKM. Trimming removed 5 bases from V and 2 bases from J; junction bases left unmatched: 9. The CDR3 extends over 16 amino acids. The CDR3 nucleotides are TGTGCCAGCAGTCCACCTCCGGGACAGGGTAACACTGAAGCTTTCTTT. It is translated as CASSPPPGQGNTEAFF.

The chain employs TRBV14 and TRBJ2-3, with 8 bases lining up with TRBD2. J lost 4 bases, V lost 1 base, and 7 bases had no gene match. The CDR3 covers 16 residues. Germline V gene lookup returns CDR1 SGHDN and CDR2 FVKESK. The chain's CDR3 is CASSQGGAGAADTQYF. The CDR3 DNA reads TGTGCCAGCAGCCAAGGGGGAGCGGGGGCGGCAGATACGCAGTATTTT.

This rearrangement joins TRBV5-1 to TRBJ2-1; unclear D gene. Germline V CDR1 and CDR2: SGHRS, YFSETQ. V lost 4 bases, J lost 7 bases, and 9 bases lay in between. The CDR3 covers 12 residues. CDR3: CASSPSLNEQFF. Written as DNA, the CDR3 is TGCGCCAGCAGCCCTTCCCTAAATGAGCAGTTCTTC.

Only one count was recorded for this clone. CDR3 DNA: TGTGCCAGCAGCTCGCTAGCGGGGGGCGTCTACGAGCAGTACTTC. It is translated as CASSSLAGGVYEQYF. This chain links TRBV9 with TRBJ2-7; the match to TRBD2 covers 11 bases. Looked up from germline, CDR1 is SGDLS and CDR2 is YYNGEE. The V gene end was trimmed by 4 bases and the J gene end by 3 bases; junction bases not matched to a gene: 6. The CDR3 is 15 amino acids.

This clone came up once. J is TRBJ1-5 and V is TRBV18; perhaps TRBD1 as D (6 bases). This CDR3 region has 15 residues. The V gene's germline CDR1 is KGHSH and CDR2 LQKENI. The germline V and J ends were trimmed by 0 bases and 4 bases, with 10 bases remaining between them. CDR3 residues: CASSPPGGQNQPQHF. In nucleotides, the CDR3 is TGTGCCAGCTCACCACCTGGGGGGCAGAATCAGCCCCAGCATTTT.

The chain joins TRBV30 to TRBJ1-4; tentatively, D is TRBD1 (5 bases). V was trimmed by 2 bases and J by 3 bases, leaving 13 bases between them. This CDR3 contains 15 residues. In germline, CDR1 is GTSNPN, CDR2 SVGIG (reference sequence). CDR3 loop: CAWSLGVGANEKLFF. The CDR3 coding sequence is TGTGCCTGGAGTTTGGGGGTAGGAGCTAATGAAAAACTGTTTTTT.

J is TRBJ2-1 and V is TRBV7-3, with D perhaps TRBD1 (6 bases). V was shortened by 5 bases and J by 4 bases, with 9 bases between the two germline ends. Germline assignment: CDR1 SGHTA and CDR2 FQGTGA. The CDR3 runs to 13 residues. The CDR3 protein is CASSIDRYNEQFF. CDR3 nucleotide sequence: TGTGCCAGCAGCATTGACAGGTACAATGAGCAGTTCTTC.

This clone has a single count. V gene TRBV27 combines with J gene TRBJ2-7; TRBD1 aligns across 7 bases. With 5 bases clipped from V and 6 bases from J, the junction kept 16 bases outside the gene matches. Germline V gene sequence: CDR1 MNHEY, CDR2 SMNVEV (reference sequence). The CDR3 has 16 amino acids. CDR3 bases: TGTGCCAGCAGTCCCAGACAGGGAACCGCACCGGGCGAGCAGTACTTC. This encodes CASSPRQGTAPGEQYF.

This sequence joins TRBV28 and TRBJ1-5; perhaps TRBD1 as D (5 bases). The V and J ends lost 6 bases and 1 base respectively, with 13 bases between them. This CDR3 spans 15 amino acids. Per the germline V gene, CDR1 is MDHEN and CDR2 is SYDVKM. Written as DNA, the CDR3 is TGTGCCAGCAGGTCCCCCGGGGCGAGCAATCAGCCCCAGCATTTT. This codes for CASRSPGASNQPQHF.

The CDR3 DNA follows: TGCAGCGCCGGGGAAGGGGGCCCGAACACTGAAGCTTTCTTT. Its translation: CSAGEGGPNTEAFF. The chain employs TRBV29-1 and TRBJ1-1; 7 positions agree with TRBD1. The CDR3 loop spans 14 amino acids. With 7 bases clipped from V and 1 base from J, the junction kept 9 bases outside the gene matches. The germline V gene has CDR1 SQVTM and CDR2 ANQGSEA.

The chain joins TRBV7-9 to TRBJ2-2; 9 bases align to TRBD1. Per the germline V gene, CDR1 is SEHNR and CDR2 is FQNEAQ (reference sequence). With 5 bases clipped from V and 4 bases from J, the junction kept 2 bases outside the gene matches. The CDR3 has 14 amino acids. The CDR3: CASSPDRGTGELFF. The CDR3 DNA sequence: TGTGCCAGCAGCCCGGACAGGGGCACCGGGGAGCTGTTTTTT.

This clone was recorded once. This CDR3 is CATSRDQGDEQFF. The CDR3 coding sequence is TGTGCCACCAGCAGAGACCAAGGGGATGAGCAGTTCTTC. The J gene is TRBJ2-1, the V gene TRBV15; weak D call: TRBD1 (5 bases). Deletions cut 0 bases from V and 8 bases from J, with 8 bases between. Germline CDR1 is LNHNV and CDR2 is YYDKDF (reference sequence). This CDR3 contains 13 residues.

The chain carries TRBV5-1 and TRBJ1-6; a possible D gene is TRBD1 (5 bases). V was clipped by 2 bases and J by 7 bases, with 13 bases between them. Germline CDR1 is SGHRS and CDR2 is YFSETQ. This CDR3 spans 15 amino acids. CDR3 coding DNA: TGCGCCAGCAGCTTTCTCAAGGGGCGGAATTCACCCCTCCACTTT. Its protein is CASSFLKGRNSPLHF.

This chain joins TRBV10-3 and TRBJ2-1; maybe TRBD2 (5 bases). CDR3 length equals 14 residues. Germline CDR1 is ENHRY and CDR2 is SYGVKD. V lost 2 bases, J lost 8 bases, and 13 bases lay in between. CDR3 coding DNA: TGTGCCATCAGTGAGGGTCAGGCGAGGGATGAGCAGTTCTTC. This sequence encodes CAISEGQARDEQFF.

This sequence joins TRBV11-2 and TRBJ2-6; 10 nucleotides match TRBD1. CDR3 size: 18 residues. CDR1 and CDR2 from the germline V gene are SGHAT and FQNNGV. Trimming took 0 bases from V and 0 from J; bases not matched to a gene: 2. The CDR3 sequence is CASSLEGTGASGANVLTF. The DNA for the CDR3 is TGTGCCAGCAGCTTAGAAGGGACAGGGGCCTCTGGGGCCAACGTCCTGACTTTC.

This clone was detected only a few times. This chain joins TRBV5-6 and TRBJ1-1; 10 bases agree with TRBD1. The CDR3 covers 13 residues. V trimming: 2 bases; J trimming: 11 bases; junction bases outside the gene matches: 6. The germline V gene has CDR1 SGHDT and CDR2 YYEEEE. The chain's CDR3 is CASSLRGQGPAFF. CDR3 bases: TGTGCCAGCAGCTTAAGGGGACAGGGGCCCGCTTTCTTT. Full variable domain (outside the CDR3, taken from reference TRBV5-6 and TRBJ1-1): DAGVTQSPTHLIKTRGQQVTLRCSPKSGHDTVSWYQQALGQGPQFIFQYYEEEERQRGNFPDRFSGHQFPNYSSELNVNALLLGDSALYLCASSLRGQGPAFFGQGTRLTVV.